This T cell receptor (beta chain) stems from a study of shared clonotypes between healthy human individuals. Overall study: Per donor, three plates held CD4 naive cells, three held CD4 memory, two held CD8 naive and one held CD8 memory.

Study-level results: It was observed that roughly 5% of naive CD4 clonotypes were shared across several donors. Compared with memory subsets, naive subsets generally had larger estimated richness.

The CDR3 runs 14 residues. From germline, CDR1 is WSHSY and CDR2 SAAADI. The V and J ends lost 4 bases and 0 bases respectively, with 9 bases between them. This clone was seen a single time. Its antigen is undetermined. Roughly 30,000 T cell genomes (about 0.2 ug DNA) went into each sorted-subset replicate. Only in-frame clones appear in the TCRdb table, and some are missing; sequencing was by immunoSEQ multiplex PCR. The sample shows fewer than 2.5 million clones, more than 85% of them seen only once. The V and J genes are TRBV10-2 and TRBJ1-1; D is unclear. The TCR originated in a man aged 18 to 35 in good health. Some clones in this sample may be carry-over from other donors' samples. The specimen was naive CD4+ T cells from PBMCs. Subset described: CD45RA+ positively selected. CDR3 nucleotides: TGCGCCAGCAGTGTCCAAGAAATGAACACTGAAGCTTTCTTT. It encodes CASSVQEMNTEAFF.